One sample yielded the 12 T cell receptor beta chains listed below, sequenced in a study of Ad26.COV2.S vaccination and SARS-CoV-2 variants. The treatment: 15 to 20 received Ad26.COV2.S at low or high dose, single or two shots; several received placebo; per-sample allocation not given. Specimens were obtained on day 63 following the first vaccine or placebo injection. The data were produced by immunoSEQ multiplex PCR, yet TCRdb's version contains in-frame clones alone and is incomplete. The data contain 440,000 or so clones, less than 95% of them singletons. The material sequenced was peripheral blood, taken in a trial of Ad26.COV2.S vaccine versus placebo. All receptors come from a person aged 18-65 years who received the Ad26.COV2.S COVID-19 vaccine or a placebo.

The chain has TRBV9 and TRBJ2-3, with 9 positions matching TRBD2. CDR3 length: 17 residues. V dropped 0 bases and J dropped 5; count of bases not matched to a gene: 10. Per germline, CDR1 SGDLS and CDR2 YYNGEE. CDR3 DNA sequence: TGTGCCAGCAGCGTAGCTTTGCGGGAGGGACCGAGAGATACGCAGTATTTT. Translated, it gives CASSVALREGPRDTQYF.

This clone was seen a single time. The chain joins TRBV12-5 to TRBJ2-7; D not resolved. The germline V gene has CDR1 LGHNT and CDR2 FRNRAP. V dropped 0 bases and J dropped 1 base, with 7 bases sitting between them. The CDR3 sequence is 14 residues long. CDR3 sequence: CASGLVRRSYEQYF. The CDR3 DNA follows: TGTGCTAGTGGTTTGGTACGAAGATCCTACGAGCAGTACTTC.

The chain recombines TRBV3-1 (or the pseudogene TRBV3-2) with TRBJ1-2; D call uncertain. Trimming took off 2 bases at V and 2 bases at J, with 12 bases between the two ends. Per the germline V gene, CDR1 is LGHDT and CDR2 is YNNKEL (reference sequence). The CDR3 sequence is 15 residues long. The CDR3 DNA follows: TGTGCCAGCAGCCAACAGGAGGGAGGGAACTATGGCTACACCTTC. Translating it yields CASSQQEGGNYGYTF.

The CDR3 DNA reads as TGTGCCACCAGTGATTCTGGACAGCGGGCTCTCCAAGAGACCCAGTACTTC. Amino acid sequence: CATSDSGQRALQETQYF. The chain joins TRBV24-1 to TRBJ2-5; perhaps D is TRBD1 or TRBD2 (6 bases each). V dropped 2 bases and J dropped 1 base, with 16 bases sitting between them. Germline assignment: CDR1 KGHDR and CDR2 SFDVKD. This CDR3 has 17 residues.

The V and J genes are TRBV12-3 or TRBV12-4 and TRBJ2-1; TRBD2 is a possible D gene (5 bases). CDR3 size: 13 residues. V was shortened by 2 bases and J by 4 bases, with 6 bases between the two germline ends. Here the CDR3 reads CASSLRGYNEQFF. The CDR3 DNA is TGTGCCAGCAGTTTAAGAGGGTACAATGAGCAGTTCTTC.

The rearrangement links TRBV28 to TRBJ1-4; D remains unclear. V dropped 2 bases and J dropped 4 bases, with 11 bases sitting between them. Germline V gene lookup returns CDR1 MDHEN and CDR2 SYDVKM. The CDR3 covers 15 residues. CDR3 DNA: TGTGCCAGCAGTTTAAGACGGATCCTTAATGAAAAACTGTTTTTT. Translating it yields CASSLRRILNEKLFF. Complete variable domain (other parts from reference TRBV28 and TRBJ1-4): DVKVTQSSRYLVKRTGEKVFLECVQDMDHENMFWYRQDPGLGLRLIYFSYDVKMKEKGDIPEGYSVSREKKERFSLILESASTNQTSMYLCASSLRRILNEKLFFGSGTQLSVL.

The genes are TRBV7-2 and TRBJ1-2; D unclear. Trimming removed 3 bases at V and 1 base at J, with 6 bases between. From germline, CDR1 is SGHTA and CDR2 FQGNSA. This CDR3 spans 13 amino acids. CDR3 sequence reads: CASSLKVNYGYTF. In nucleotides, the CDR3 is TGTGCCAGCAGCTTGAAAGTTAACTATGGCTACACCTTC.

In regard to this clone: Other DNA variants within this sample encode the same CDR3. The chain uses TRBV19 and TRBJ2-1; possibly TRBD1 or TRBD2 for D (5 bases each). The CDR3 runs 13 residues. V shed 5 bases and J shed 2 bases, with 7 bases lying between them. CDR1 and CDR2 from the germline V gene are LNHDA and SQIVND (reference sequence). In DNA, the CDR3 is TGTGCCAGTAGTTCGGGGCCCTACAATGAGCAGTTCTTC. Its protein is CASSSGPYNEQFF. Together with reference TRBV19 and TRBJ2-1, the CDR3 gives the full variable domain: DGGITQSPKYLFRKEGQNVTLSCEQNLNHDAMYWYRQDPGQGLRLIYYSQIVNDFQKGDIAEGYSVSREKKESFPLTVTSAQKNPTAFYLCASSSGPYNEQFFGPGTRLTVL.

The J gene is TRBJ2-7, the V gene TRBV7-2, with a weak D call TRBD1 (6 bases). CDR1 is SGHTA, CDR2 FQGNSA, per germline. The V end lost 0 bases, the J end lost 2 bases, and 14 bases lay between the germline ends. The CDR3 spans 16 residues. The CDR3 bases are TGTGCCAGCAGCTTAGCTGGGACACAAGTAACCTACGAGCAGTACTTC. It is translated as CASSLAGTQVTYEQYF.

CDR3 coding DNA: TGTGCCAGCAGCTTAAAGGGGGGGAACACTGAAGCTTTCTTT. Protein sequence: CASSLKGGNTEAFF. This chain uses TRBV7-9 with TRBJ1-1, with D possibly matching TRBD1 (6 bases). The germline V gene has CDR1 SEHNR and CDR2 FQNEAQ (reference sequence). The CDR3 sequence is 14 residues long. V gave up 2 bases and J gave up 1 base, with 8 bases separating them.

The V call is TRBV15, the J call TRBJ1-2, with a possible D match to TRBD1 (5 bases). Trimming stripped 0 bases from V and 7 bases from J, with 18 bases between. Looked up from germline, CDR1 is LNHNV and CDR2 is YYDKDF (reference sequence). This CDR3 has 16 residues. The CDR3 loop reads CATSRDPNTGRVGYTF. CDR3 bases: TGTGCCACCAGCAGAGACCCGAATACAGGTCGGGTTGGCTACACCTTC. Variable domain in full (rest from reference TRBV15 and TRBJ1-2): DAMVIQNPRYQVTQFGKPVTLSCSQTLNHNVMYWYQQKSSQAPKLLFHYYDKDFNNEADTPDNFQSRRPNTSFCFLDIRSPGLGDTAMYLCATSRDPNTGRVGYTFGSGTRLTVV.

This chain connects TRBV19 to TRBJ1-5; 8 nucleotides match TRBD1. CDR1 is LNHDA and CDR2 is SQIVND in the germline V gene (reference sequence). The CDR3 has 15 residues. Trimming took 6 bases from V and 7 from J; bases not matched to a gene: 11. The CDR3 bases are TGTGCCAGTAGCCCCCCCGACAGGGGAAGACAGCCCCAGCATTTT. Translating it yields CASSPPDRGRQPQHF.